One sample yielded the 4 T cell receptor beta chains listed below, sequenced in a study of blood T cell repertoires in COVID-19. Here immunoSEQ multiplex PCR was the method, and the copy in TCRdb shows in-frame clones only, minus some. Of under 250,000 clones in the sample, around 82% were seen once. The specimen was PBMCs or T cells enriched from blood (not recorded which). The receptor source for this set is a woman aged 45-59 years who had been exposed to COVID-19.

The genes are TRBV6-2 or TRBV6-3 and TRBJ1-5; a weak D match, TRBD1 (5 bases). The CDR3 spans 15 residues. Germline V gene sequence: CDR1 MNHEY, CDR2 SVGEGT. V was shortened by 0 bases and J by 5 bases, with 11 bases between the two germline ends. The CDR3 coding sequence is TGTGCCAGCAGTTACTCCGGCAGGGTCGATCAGCCCCAGCATTTT. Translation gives CASSYSGRVDQPQHF.

In DNA, the CDR3 is TGTGCCAGCAGCTTAGGAGGGGTTCCGAACACTGAAGCTTTCTTT. Amino acid sequence: CASSLGGVPNTEAFF. The chain has TRBV7-3 and TRBJ1-1; the D gene is possibly TRBD1 (5 bases). With 2 bases removed from V and 1 base from J, the gap between germline ends came to 11 bases. Germline CDR1 SGHTA, CDR2 FQGTGA. This CDR3 region has 15 residues.

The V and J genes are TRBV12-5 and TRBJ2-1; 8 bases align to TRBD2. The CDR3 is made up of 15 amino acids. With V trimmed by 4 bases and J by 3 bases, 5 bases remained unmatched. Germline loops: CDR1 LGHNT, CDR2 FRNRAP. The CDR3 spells CASGSGGAGYNEQFF. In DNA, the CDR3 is TGTGCTAGTGGTTCCGGGGGGGCAGGCTACAATGAGCAGTTCTTC.

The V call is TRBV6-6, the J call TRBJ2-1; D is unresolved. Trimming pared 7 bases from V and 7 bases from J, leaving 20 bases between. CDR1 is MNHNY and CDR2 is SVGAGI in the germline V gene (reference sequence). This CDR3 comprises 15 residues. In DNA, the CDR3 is TGTGCCAGCAATGACGCGACGTTGACTTTGAATGAGCAGTTCTTC. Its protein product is CASNDATLTLNEQFF.